This T cell receptor (beta chain) was found in a study of OX40 agonist ivuxolimab in advanced cancers. Study details: At roughly 80% male, the cohort had a mean age of 60 years, ranging from 23 to 79.

Sequenced by immunoSEQ multiplex PCR; TCRdb stores in-frame clones only, minus some. In the table there are 91,000 or so clones, 65% to 90% of which are singletons. Study-level findings and limits: Some nonresponders also had low normalized T-cell clonal expansion. CD4+ and CD8+ T cells in blood underwent clonal expansion by week 6 at 0.1 to 3.0 mg/kg.

The V gene lost 5 bases and the J gene lost 7 bases, with 12 bases spanning the gap. The germline V gene encodes CDR1 MNHEY and CDR2 SVGAGI. The CDR3 totals 13 residues. The count of this clone is one. Its matching antigen is unknown. Here the sequenced sample was CD4+ or CD8+ T cells sorted from blood, taken in a trial of the OX40 agonist ivuxolimab. The chain uses TRBV6-5 and TRBJ1-5; D gene uncertain. This TCR derives from an adult with an advanced solid tumor such as melanoma, head and neck, liver or kidney cancer. The CDR3 protein is CASSKGISQPQHF. The CDR3 region has the DNA TGTGCCAGCAGTAAGGGTATTTCGCAGCCCCAGCATTTT.